This record concerns one T cell receptor (beta chain) sequence. In the source study's methods: By means of reference gene primer amplification, nucleated cell counts were estimated. Profiled with immunoSEQ multiplex PCR; TCRdb holds only in-frame clones, not every one. V and J calls and clone size are copied from that table; D and trimming were computed from the DNA. The sample lists about 76,000 clones; over 80% were seen once. The source of the sample is a study of blood T cell repertoires in COVID-19. In the study overall: From the United States, Italy and Spain came samples of acute and convalescent COVID-19.

Germline V gene sequence: CDR1 LNHDA, CDR2 SQIVND (reference sequence). This CDR3 spans 14 amino acids. With 6 bases clipped from V and 3 bases from J, the junction kept 5 bases outside the gene matches. The V and J genes are TRBV19 and TRBJ2-3, with TRBD1 matching 8 bases. This clonotype was obtained from a man aged 45 to 65 with active COVID-19. The sample was peripheral blood. CDR3 sequence reads: CASRDRVGTDTQYF. The CDR3, as DNA: TGTGCCAGTAGGGACAGGGTTGGGACAGATACGCAGTATTTT.